This T cell receptor beta chain originates from a study of cytomegalovirus exposure and HLA in healthy donors (TCRdb year 2017). Context from the whole study: An earlier analysis of some 600 of the donors reported about 280 Gb of sequence data and 95 million to 140 million unique TCR beta sequences obtained from around 170 million T cells. An early release covering roughly 600 HLA-typed donors comprised about 290 gigabases of sequencing data and around 80 million unique TCR sequences. Of the roughly 390 genotyped donors, less than 90% were placed in the genetic ancestry cluster associated with self-reported Caucasian donors. The aim of the study was to test whether cataloging public T cell receptors could identify signatures of past pathogen exposure. The T cell repertoires of under 700 subjects were profiled by immunosequencing and related to cytomegalovirus serostatus. In addition to the first cohort of 666 subjects, a separate validation cohort of 120 different subjects was used. To predict cytomegalovirus infection status, the study brought together high-throughput TCR immunosequencing, statistical association of individual TCRs with disease status, and machine learning. In a later analysis, previously published TCR beta repertoires from 550 to 750 donors were re-analyzed and high-resolution HLA genotyping was added so that TCR occurrence patterns could be studied. Rather than using new phenotypic data, the later analysis identified candidate immune exposures from TCR beta sequences and from how often those sequences occurred across donors. An earlier analysis of around 640 of the donors used high-throughput TCR beta sequencing to judge whether each TCR beta V gene segment behaved as functional or pseudogenic. Alongside the repertoire data, information on donor age, sex, ethnicity and CMV serostatus was compiled. In a later genetic analysis, genome-wide SNP genotypes for about 65% of the 666 donors were used, and that subset was treated as a discovery cohort. All discovery cohort repertoires had been generated using a single sequencing platform. Both class I and class II loci were covered by HLA typing, at four-digit resolution. The number of typed donors differed by locus: roughly 620-630 for A, B, C, DRB1 and DQB1; 522 for DQA1; roughly 600 for DPA1; and around 470 for DPB1. Five DR-DQ haplotypes were handled as single units for association and clustering because linkage in the cohort was strong. Among 300 to 500 genotyped donors of the cohort, an average of roughly 230,000 unique TCR beta nucleotide sequences was sequenced per donor, of which about 19% were non-productive.

In total, 666 healthy bone marrow donors made up the cohort. At the time of sampling, all cohort members were nominally healthy, though unrecorded immune exposures were likely present. The donor tested CMV seropositive, placing the donor among the roughly 270 seropositive members of the cohort. Every donor gave a peripheral blood sample, and the peripheral blood mononuclear cells from that sample were used for TCR beta sequencing. Genomic DNA was extracted from the blood cell samples with the Qiagen DNeasy Blood Extraction Kit. Comment on this clone: Which antigen it targets is not known. No per-base quality is available; no much larger clone lies one base away.

Findings and caveats that apply to the study as a whole: Cytomegalovirus status was reported to be diagnosed by the classifier with high specificity and sensitivity in both the original and validation cohorts. A later genetic analysis associated a missense DCLRE1C variant with V-gene and J-gene trimming of TCR beta chains, and an independent cohort replicated the association. A later analysis found that most CMV-associated TCR beta chains appeared HLA-restricted, with HLA associations seemingly driven largely by CMV exposure. Presence/absence analyses assumed roughly uniform sequencing depth across donors, an assumption that may not hold. A later genetic analysis reported fewer N-insertions in productive TCRs among donors in an Asian-associated ancestry cluster than the roughly 700-donor mean. While some public TCRs were present in many individuals, most TCR sequences turned up only very rarely across donors. A later analysis reported that several top co-occurrence clusters appeared linked to parvovirus B19, influenza, CMV and Epstein-Barr virus. According to the authors, the approach could potentially be generalized to other disease states and immunological phenotypes. Linkage disequilibrium might explain the correlated functional status among segregating V segments, but an unknown experimental factor could not be ruled out. Specific HLA alleles were associated with roughly 17,000 TCR beta sequences at a false discovery rate of 0.05 in a later analysis. Because some donors lacked HLA typing at each locus, the association tests relied only on the typed subset. In a later analysis, HLA-associated TCR beta chains showed more clonal expansion and lower generation probabilities than non-associated chains that were equally common. In vitro tests confirmed that a few of the cytomegalovirus-associated TCR beta chains recognize cytomegalovirus antigens. The study gave a list of 150 to 200 TCR beta chains associated with cytomegalovirus. Only TCR beta chains were sequenced in this cohort, and the absence of alpha or paired-chain data limited detectable features. When HLA alleles, especially DR and DQ, strongly co-occurred, attributing TCR associations to individual alleles was difficult. A further reported finding was that TCR beta sequences accurately predicted the HLA-A and HLA-B alleles for most subjects in the first cohort. According to a later analysis, TCR association rates differed among HLA loci, with DRB1 alleles showing the most associated TCRs and HLA-C alleles showing the fewest. A cluster of highly shared sequence variants was judged likely to be a technical artifact of the sequencing pipeline. CMV serostatus was the only immune exposure information available for the cohort. Broadly in line with IMGT annotations, most TCR beta V segments showed up in productive rearrangements about 87% or about 30% of the time in an earlier analysis of approximately 600 of the donors. Because counts were too low, fewer than 20 rarely observed V segments, including chromosome 9 orphons, were excluded from the earlier analysis of about 500 of the donors.

The library was prepared using the immunoSEQ multiplex PCR assay. The multiplex PCR relied on a mix of 60 forward primers for TCR Vbeta segments and 13 reverse primers for TCR Jbeta segments. A multiplex PCR assay on genomic DNA amplified the CDR3 region of rearranged TCR beta genes. The Illumina HiSeq System was used to sequence the amplified TCR beta libraries as 87-base-pair reads. The study's own analysis went as follows. Across the roughly 600 repertoires, a later analysis counted 78 million or so unique TCR beta chains, 8.5 million to 12 million of which were shared by at least two donors. To remove PCR and sequencing errors, raw reads were error-corrected and collapsed into unique sequences using a nearest-neighbor algorithm that merged closely related sequences. CDR3 sequences were aligned to IMGT reference sequences to assign V, D and J gene segments. For a sequence to be retained, at least a six-nucleotide match to both a V gene segment and a J gene segment was required. Rearrangements were classified as productive when the CDR3 lacked stop codons and remained in frame with V and J, and all other rearrangements were classified as non-productive. Following IMGT convention, CDR3 was defined as the stretch from the second conserved V-encoded cysteine up to the conserved J-encoded phenylalanine. In an earlier analysis of approximately 500 of the donors, sequences lacking an unambiguous match to a single V gene segment were excluded. An earlier analysis of approximately 590 of the donors called V segments functional above 56.7% productive rearrangements and segregating when the between-donor standard deviation exceeded 5%. A statistical classification framework was built to diagnose cytomegalovirus status from the catalog of TCR beta chain sequences. In a later analysis, V and J genes were assigned by comparing TCR nucleotide sequences against IMGT/GENE-DB human TR gene sequences. A later analysis assigned CDR3 sequences and most-parsimonious VDJ recombination scenarios with the TCRdist pipeline. In a later analysis, each TCR beta chain was defined by its CDR3 amino acid sequence together with its V-gene family, and reads lacking a unique V-gene family were excluded. As a way to deal with suspected cross-contamination and a sequencing artifact, a later analysis dropped 640 or so nucleotide sequences that were highly shared and had low generation probability. In a later analysis, a clonal expansion index was calculated for each public chain from normalized within-repertoire ranks of inferred template counts. A later analysis computed generation probabilities with a VDJ recombination model fitted to out-of-frame rearrangements, and checked the results against IGoR. In a later analysis, hypergeometric tests were used to score TCR-TCR, TCR-HLA and TCR-CMV co-occurrence, with a repertoire-size bias correction applied to TCR pairs. In a later analysis, false discovery rates were estimated by permuting HLA or CMV assignments 20 times. In a later analysis, co-occurring TCRs were grouped using DBSCAN, with TCRdist sequence similarity added in when clustering inside HLA-allele-positive subsets. Repertoires with fewer than 30,000 or more than 120,000 public chains, plus five repertoires with anomalous nucleotide sharing, were excluded from co-occurrence clustering. TCRdb retrieved this table from immuneACCESS and kept in-frame rearrangements only. Not all clones are present; in checked studies, unresolved V genes account for under half, and no reason is known for the remainder. V, J and clone size derive from that table, while D and trimming were established from the DNA sequence. The sample table lists about 160,000 clones, approximately 80% of them with a count of one. Around 5.8% of the sample belongs to the ten largest clones.

Sequenced material: PBMCs. The receptor comes from a male donor in good health and CMV-seropositive.

The CDR3 sequence is CASSIAGRIGKLFF. Read as DNA, the sequence is TGTGCCAGTAGTATAGCAGGCAGAATCGGAAAACTGTTTTTT. The V and J genes are TRBV19 and TRBJ1-4, with no confident D gene call. In the germline V gene (reference sequence), CDR1 corresponds to LNHDA and CDR2 to SQIVND. V is reduced by 1 base and J by 10 bases, leaving a spacing of 13 bases between them. The CDR3 spans 14 residues, from the cysteine through the phenylalanine. Solely the CDR3 DNA is kept, with 42 bases framed from the first base.